This paragraph covers one TCR beta chain sequence. No antigen is known for it. A much larger clone is a single base away; this may be a read error. These data belong to a study of molecular identifiers for immune sequencing clone quantification. TCRdb fed the PCR reads into MiXCR, producing one record per CDR3 protein. This sample has about 640,000 distinct CDR3 sequences; 20% occur once, and the top ten carry roughly 0.9%. Trimming pared 4 bases from V and 3 bases from J, leaving 21 bases between. This CDR3 contains 16 residues. Germline V CDR1 and CDR2: SQVTM, ANQGSEA. Study results and caveats: Researchers reportedly could pick up spiked Jurkat TCR RNA from one cell mixed into one million naive cells. Over 99% of CMV-specific effector molecules, but under 1% of naive ones, were in clones above 20 copies.

Material for sequencing was naive CD8+ T cells from blood, with Jurkat cell RNA spiked in. The subset was: FACS-sorted CD8+CD4-CCR7+CD45RA+ naive T cells. The sequence was collected from a human donor in good health. Some libraries in this study had Jurkat cell RNA spiked in. The V gene is TRBV29-1, the J gene TRBJ1-2; D gene unclear. CDR3 bases: TGCAGCGTTGCGGTCCTCTCGGGGTACAAACACTATGGCTACACCTTC. This sequence encodes CSVAVLSGYKHYGYTF. Together with reference TRBV29-1 and TRBJ1-2, the CDR3 gives the full variable domain: SAVISQKPSRDICQRGTSLTIQCQVDSQVTMMFWYRQQPGQSLTLIATANQGSEATYESGFVIDKFPISRPNLTFSTLTVSNMSPEDSSIYLCSVAVLSGYKHYGYTFGSGTRLTVV.